Each of the 27 T cell receptor beta chains below was sequenced from the same sample in a study of CD8+ T cells in alopecia areata (dated by TCRdb to 2017 to 2018). Library prep was done by the immunoSEQ multiplex PCR assay. RNA was extracted from all samples and reverse transcribed into cDNA, which served as template for TCR sequencing. Drawn from immuneACCESS, this table holds only the in-frame rearrangements with V and J called that TCRdb kept. Clones are partly lost; checked studies trace under half to an unresolved V gene and leave the rest unexplained. The table puts around 290,000 clones in this sample, none counted just once. Of the sample, more than 0.95% is held by the ten largest clones. Cells from mouse cutaneous lymph nodes were pooled, stained for CD4, CD8alpha, NKG2D, NKG2ACE and other markers, and then sorted on a BD Influx. Material for sequencing was CD4+ T cells sorted from a lymph node. The receptor source for this set is a C3H/HeJ mouse with alopecia areata. Members of this strain share the MHC haplotype H2-k.

Of note for this clone: All gene names here are mouse names. The read ends 4 residues shy of where the CDR3 ends; the end is completed using the germline J gene. This rearrangement joins TRBV13-2 to TRBJ2-1, with 7 bases matching TRBD1. The V segment lost 2 bases and the J segment 1 base; nucleotides outside the gene matches: 3. Germline loops: CDR1 NNHNN, CDR2 SYGAGS (reference sequence). The CDR3 is made up of 15 amino acids. The CDR3 is CASGETGPNYAEQFF. CDR3 DNA (partial): TGTGCCAGCGGTGAGACAGGGCCAAACTATGCT.

This clone has only a few counts. Gene names refer to mouse genes. The CDR3 end is not reached by the read, which stops 4 residues before it; the germline J gene fills it in. The chain uses TRBV12-1 and TRBJ2-3; no firm D call. Germline V gives CDR1 SGHSN, CDR2 HYEKVE. Trimming shortened V by 1 base and J by 1 base, and 8 bases separated the two germline ends. The CDR3 contains 14 residues. Partial CDR3 DNA: TGTGCCAGCTCTCTTGCCCCTGGTGCAGAA. It translates to CASSLAPGAE. The full CDR3 is CASSLAPGAETLYF.

A remark on this clone: Mouse germline and gene names are used. The read falls 4 residues short of the CDR3 end, and the missing part is taken from the germline J gene. The sample holds other DNA sequences that translate to the same CDR3. The chain links TRBV1 to TRBJ2-1; TRBD1 matches at 7 bases. V was clipped by 0 bases and J by 4 bases; unmatched bases: 3. Per germline, CDR1 NSQYPW and CDR2 LRSPGD (reference sequence). The CDR3 totals 15 residues. CDR3 in amino acids: CTCSADLGQYAEQFF. Incomplete CDR3 DNA: TGCACCTGCAGTGCAGATTTGGGACAGTATGCT.

As to this clone: Gene names follow the mouse nomenclature. The sequenced fragment ends 4 residues before the CDR3 boundary, so the rest is inferred from the germline J gene. This chain links TRBV19 with TRBJ2-1; 7 bases line up with TRBD2. The CDR3 consists of 14 residues. Germline CDR1 reads FNHDT; CDR2 reads SITEND (reference sequence). Germline trimming cut 2 bases from V and 3 bases from J; bases unmatched to any gene: 2. The CDR3 bases that were read are TGTGCCAGCAGTATGCTGGGGGTCTATGCT. It translates to CASSMLGVYA. The whole CDR3 protein reads CASSMLGVYAEQFF.

The table lists this clone with a few counts. The gene symbols are mouse symbols. The read ends 4 residues early relative to the CDR3; the germline J gene fills the gap. The chain joins TRBV13-1 to TRBJ2-3; TRBD2 matches at 7 bases. This CDR3 has 16 residues. Germline CDR1 and CDR2: NSHNY and SYGAGN. V lost 3 bases, J lost 0 bases, and 7 bases stayed unmatched. The covered CDR3 bases are TGTGCCAGCAGTGCGTCTGGGGGTGGTAGTGCAGAA. Amino acids: CASSASGGGSAE. The CDR3 in its entirety is CASSASGGGSAETLYF.

This clone showed up just a few times. Gene names are mouse gene names. The read halts 4 residues ahead of the CDR3 end, with the missing end drawn from the germline J gene. The V gene is TRBV14, the J gene TRBJ2-5; 7 bases are shared with TRBD1. This CDR3 spans 14 amino acids. CDR1 and CDR2 from the germline V gene are SGHDT and FRDEAV. V gave up 4 bases and J gave up 2 bases; unmatched junction bases: 4. The CDR3 is CASSRGTVQDTQYF. The CDR3 DNA, read in part, is TGTGCCAGCAGTCGCGGGACAGTCCAAGAC.

A note on this clone: Genes here carry mouse names. The read ends 4 residues early relative to the CDR3; the germline J gene fills the gap. The J gene is TRBJ2-5, the V gene TRBV13-2, with 9 bases identical to TRBD1. CDR1 is NNHNN and CDR2 is SYGAGS in the germline V gene (reference sequence). The CDR3 totals 13 residues. CDR3 bases read: TGTGCCAGCGGTTGGGACAGGGAAGAC. It yields the protein CASGWDRED. The complete CDR3 sequence is CASGWDREDTQYF.

This clone was recorded a few times. The genes are named according to mouse. The read gets to within 4 residues of the CDR3 end, and the germline J gene fills in the rest. V usage is TRBV17 and J usage is TRBJ2-3; no clear D gene. Germline-derived CDR1 and CDR2 are MNHDT and YYDKIL. The CDR3 covers 12 residues. Trimming pared 8 bases from V and 1 base from J, leaving 7 bases between. CDR3 sequence: CASSPRAETLYF. The part of the CDR3 DNA that was read is TGTGCTAGCTCCCCTCGTGCAGAA.

This clone was seen a handful of times. The genes are named according to mouse. The missing CDR3 end, 4 residues past where the read stops, is filled in from the germline J gene. This chain uses TRBV31 with TRBJ2-1; possible D gene TRBD2, 7 bases. In germline, CDR1 is GKSSPN, CDR2 SITVG. The CDR3 is 14 residues long. The V gene lost 1 base and the J gene lost 3 bases, with 10 bases spanning the gap. The CDR3 spells CAWSRLGAYAEQFF. The CDR3 DNA, read in part, is TGTGCCTGGAGTCGCCTGGGGGCCTATGCT.

This clone occurred a few times. Germline and genes: mouse. The read falls 4 residues short of the CDR3 end, and the missing part is taken from the germline J gene. The rearrangement uses TRBV1 and TRBJ2-4; no firm D call. Germline CDR1 reads NSQYPW; CDR2 reads LRSPGD (reference sequence). Trimming took 3 bases from V and 0 from J, leaving 7 bases between them. This CDR3 region has 14 residues. Partial CDR3 DNA: TGCACCTGCAGTGCGCAGACTAGTCAAAAC. It encodes CTCSAQTSQN. The entire CDR3 protein is CTCSAQTSQNTLYF.

In its sample, this clone was seen a few times. Germline and genes: mouse. Read coverage stops 4 residues before the CDR3 terminus; the germline J gene supplies the remainder. The rearrangement uses TRBV13-3 and TRBJ1-2; D perhaps matches TRBD1 (6 bases). This CDR3 has 15 residues. CDR1 is NNHDY, CDR2 SYVADS, per germline. The V and J ends lost 2 bases and 0 bases respectively, with 11 bases between them. Partial CDR3 DNA: TGTGCCAGCAGTGAACGGGACAATGCAAACTCC. Its translation: CASSERDNANS. The CDR3 in its entirety is CASSERDNANSDYTF.

This clone was counted between two and nine times. Genes and germline come from the mouse. The read finishes 4 residues shy of the CDR3 end, and the germline J gene is used to complete it. Distinct nucleotide sequences in the sample also encode this CDR3. This chain uses TRBV5 with TRBJ2-7, with 12 bases that match TRBD2. Per the germline V gene, CDR1 is LGHNA and CDR2 is YNLKQL (reference sequence). The CDR3 totals 14 residues. CDR3 bases read: TGTGCCAGCAGCCAGGGGGACTGGGGGGAT. This encodes CASSQGDWGD. The entire CDR3 reads CASSQGDWGDEQYF.

Worth noting for this clone: The genes are named according to mouse. The sequenced CDR3 bases are TGTGCCAGCAGACCCGACAGGGATGCT. Amino acid sequence: CASRPDRDA. The entire CDR3 reads CASRPDRDAEQFF. V and J are TRBV19 and TRBJ2-1, with 7 bases that match TRBD1. Read sequence stops 4 residues before the CDR3 end, and the germline J gene provides the missing end. Germline CDR1 and CDR2: FNHDT and SITEND (reference sequence). The CDR3 contains 13 residues. Trimming at V came to 5 bases and at J to 5 bases, leaving 4 bases not matched to a gene. Supplemented by reference TRBV19 and TRBJ2-1, the full variable domain reads GGIITQTPKFLIGQEGQKLTLKCQQNFNHDTMYWYRQDSGKGLRLIYYSITENDLQKGDLSEGYDASREKKSSFSLTVTSAQKNEMAVFLCASRPDRDAEQFFGPGTRLTVL.

This clone turned up a few times. Any gene name here is a mouse gene name. The observed sequence ends 4 residues before the CDR3 terminus, with the missing tail filled in from the germline J gene. The rearrangement links TRBV5 to TRBJ2-7; 12 bases match TRBD2. From germline, CDR1 is LGHNA and CDR2 YNLKQL (reference sequence). This CDR3 has 17 amino acids. Here the CDR3 reads CASSQHPRDWGDYEQYF. Incomplete CDR3 DNA: TGTGCCAGCAGCCAACATCCCCGGGACTGGGGGGATTAT.

Remarks on this clone: Mouse gene names and germline throughout. The observed sequence ends 4 residues before the CDR3 terminus, with the missing tail filled in from the germline J gene. V is TRBV13-3 and J is TRBJ2-3, with 8 bases fitting TRBD1. The CDR3 has 13 residues. CDR1 and CDR2 (germline): NNHDY, SYVADS. CDR3 DNA (partial): TGTGCCAGCAGTGAGACAGGGGAAGAA. Encoded protein: CASSETGEE. The entire CDR3 is CASSETGEETLYF.

On this clone itself: Gene names and germline refer to mouse. Coverage ceases 4 residues before the CDR3 finishes, and the germline J gene fills in the end. This specimen includes other DNA sequences encoding the same CDR3. V is TRBV31 and J is TRBJ2-5, with D hard to call. Per germline, CDR1 GKSSPN and CDR2 SITVG. This CDR3 is 13 amino acids long. The V and J ends lost 0 bases and 0 bases respectively, with 4 bases between them. The part of the CDR3 DNA that was read is TGTGCCTGGAGTCTCAGTAACCAAGAC. Its protein is CAWSLSNQD. The whole CDR3 sequence is CAWSLSNQDTQYF.

Note on this clone: These gene names are mouse names. The read finishes 4 residues shy of the CDR3 end, and the germline J gene is used to complete it. This same CDR3 is encoded by further DNA sequences in the sample. The chain recombines TRBV13-2 with TRBJ2-7, with 13 bases identical to TRBD2. CDR3 size: 15 residues. Germline V CDR1 and CDR2: NNHNN, SYGAGS (reference sequence). Partial CDR3 DNA: TGTGCCAGCGGTGAGCGGGACTGGGGGGGGTAT. It encodes CASGERDWGGY. In full, the CDR3 reads CASGERDWGGYEQYF.

This clone has only a few counts. Germline and genes: mouse. The CDR3 end is not reached by the read, which stops 4 residues before it; the germline J gene fills it in. The chain couples TRBV1 to TRBJ1-1; TRBD1 matches 7 bases. V shed 0 bases, J shed 1 base, and the junction held 5 bases outside the gene matches. This CDR3 has 16 residues. Germline-derived CDR1 and CDR2 are NSQYPW and LRSPGD (reference sequence). CDR3: CTCSAEFGTVNTEVFF. The covered CDR3 bases are TGCACCTGCAGTGCAGAGTTCGGGACAGTAAACACA.

This clone was detected a few times. Gene and germline names: mouse. The sequenced fragment ends 4 residues before the CDR3 boundary, so the rest is inferred from the germline J gene. The chain couples TRBV12-1 to TRBJ1-2; TRBD1 matches at 10 bases. Germline CDR1 SGHSN, CDR2 HYEKVE. The V and J ends lost 4 bases and 2 bases, in that order; junction bases with no gene match: 6. CDR3 length equals 15 residues. The CDR3 DNA, read in part, is TGTGCCAGCTCCCCCCCGGGACAGGGGAACTCC. Translation: CASSPPGQGNS. The whole CDR3 protein reads CASSPPGQGNSDYTF.

About this clone itself: Gene names are the mouse ones. Read data end 4 residues before the CDR3 end; the end is taken from the germline J gene. This chain joins TRBV13-1 and TRBJ2-3; unclear D gene. In germline, CDR1 is NSHNY, CDR2 SYGAGN. Trimming removed 2 bases from V and 0 bases from J, with 10 bases in between. The CDR3 extends over 15 amino acids. The CDR3 reads CASSERHTSAETLYF. The part of the CDR3 DNA that was read is TGTGCCAGCAGTGAAAGACACACTAGTGCAGAA.

The table lists this clone with many counts. Here the gene names and germline are mouse. The read ends 4 residues early relative to the CDR3; the germline J gene fills the gap. The V call is TRBV13-3, the J call TRBJ2-3; 8 nucleotides match TRBD1. With V trimmed by 1 base and J by 1 base, 2 bases remained unmatched. Germline lookup yields CDR1 NNHDY and CDR2 SYVADS. The CDR3 runs to 15 residues. CDR3 amino acids: CASSDHRGGAETLYF. The DNA read from the CDR3 is TGTGCCAGCAGTGATCACAGGGGGGGTGCAGAA.

This clone turned up a few times. These gene names are mouse names. Read coverage stops 4 residues before the CDR3 terminus; the germline J gene supplies the remainder. The chain employs TRBV5 and TRBJ1-2; no reliable D call. The CDR3 has 14 amino acids. Between the trimmed V and J ends, which lost 0 bases and 3 bases, there was a span of 8 bases. CDR1 and CDR2 (germline): LGHNA, YNLKQL (reference sequence). This chain's CDR3 is CASSQEGKDSDYTF. The sequenced CDR3 bases are TGTGCCAGCAGCCAAGAGGGGAAGGACTCC.

As to this clone: Gene names are mouse gene names. With the read ending 4 residues before the CDR3 end, the germline J gene is used to fill in that end. Additional DNA sequences in this sample encode the identical CDR3. V is TRBV14 and J is TRBJ2-1; the D gene is possibly TRBD1 (6 bases). V was cut by 5 bases and J by 1 base, with 10 bases left in between. CDR1 is SGHDT and CDR2 is FRDEAV in the germline V gene. The CDR3 runs to 14 residues. This CDR3 reads CASRPGQNYAEQFF. The DNA read from the CDR3 is TGTGCCAGCAGGCCGGGACAAAACTATGCT.

This clone was detected only a few times. The germline and genes are mouse ones. The read terminates 4 residues ahead of where the CDR3 ends, so the germline J gene completes it. At the DNA level, this CDR3 is encoded by other sequences in the same sample as well. This chain connects TRBV19 to TRBJ2-5, with 8 bases that match TRBD1. Germline V gives CDR1 FNHDT, CDR2 SITEND (reference sequence). J gave up 1 base and V 5 bases, and 3 bases lay outside the gene matches. This CDR3 region has 14 residues. The CDR3 DNA, read in part, is TGTGCCAGCAGCCCGACAGGGGACCAAGAC. This encodes CASSPTGDQD. The complete CDR3 reads CASSPTGDQDTQYF.

A note on this clone: Here the gene names and germline are mouse. Read data end 4 residues before the CDR3 end; the end is taken from the germline J gene. This rearrangement joins TRBV1 to TRBJ2-1, with 9 bases lining up with TRBD1. J gave up 3 bases and V 0 bases, and 0 bases lay outside the gene matches. This CDR3 contains 15 residues. Germline CDR1 and CDR2: NSQYPW and LRSPGD (reference sequence). This chain's CDR3 is CTCSAEQGAYAEQFF. CDR3 DNA (partial): TGCACCTGCAGTGCAGAACAGGGGGCCTATGCT.

This clone was seen more than once but under ten times. Gene names refer to mouse genes. The CDR3 end is not reached by the read, which stops 4 residues before it; the germline J gene fills it in. The sample holds other DNA sequences that translate to the same CDR3. This sequence joins TRBV13-1 and TRBJ1-1; 7 nucleotides line up with TRBD1. V gave up 3 bases and J gave up 0 bases; unmatched junction bases: 2. This CDR3 is 14 amino acids long. CDR1 is NSHNY, CDR2 SYGAGN, per germline. CDR3 DNA (partial): TGTGCCAGCAGTGGCAGGGGGGCAAACACA. Encoded protein: CASSGRGANT. The whole CDR3 protein reads CASSGRGANTEVFF.

Notes on this clone: Mouse gene names apply. The DNA ends 4 residues before the CDR3 does, and the rest of the CDR3 is filled in from the germline J gene. The chain is built from TRBV14 and TRBJ2-3; 8 nucleotides match TRBD1. V was clipped by 1 base and J by 1 base; unmatched bases: 2. This CDR3 spans 15 amino acids. From germline, CDR1 is SGHDT and CDR2 FRDEAV. CDR3: CASSFPDRGAETLYF. The part of the CDR3 DNA that was read is TGTGCCAGCAGTTTCCCGGACAGGGGTGCAGAA.